Below, 15 T cell receptor beta chains from the same sample are listed, as sequenced in a study of control samples from healthy donors and cancer patients. The table came from immunoSEQ multiplex PCR; TCRdb's copy has only in-frame clones and leaves some out. The sample carries 70,000 to 80,000 clones, more than 85% recorded once. Sequencing input: blood. The receptors were sampled from a woman aged 50 to 60 in good health.

The rearrangement joins TRBV28 to TRBJ1-2; D gene unclear. The V and J ends lost 3 bases and 3 bases respectively, with 8 bases between them. Germline V CDR1 and CDR2: MDHEN, SYDVKM. This CDR3 has 13 residues. In nucleotides, the CDR3 is TGTGCCAGCAGTTTTTCTGGGGACTATGGCTACACCTTC. This translates into CASSFSGDYGYTF.

The chain joins TRBV6-5 to TRBJ1-2, with D hard to call. The ends were cut back, 5 bases at V and 6 bases at J, with 13 bases in the middle. The CDR3 is made up of 13 amino acids. Germline CDR1 reads MNHEY; CDR2 reads SVGAGI. Here the CDR3 DNA reads TGTGCCAGCAGTAACCCCCGGCGAGATGGCTACACCTTC. Translating it yields CASSNPRRDGYTF.

The rearrangement joins TRBV3-1 (or the pseudogene TRBV3-2) to TRBJ2-1; 7 bases map to TRBD2. Trimming at V came to 5 bases and at J to 0 bases, leaving 16 bases not matched to a gene. The CDR3 totals 19 residues. Germline assignment: CDR1 LGHDT and CDR2 YNNKEL (reference sequence). This CDR3 reads CASSFWGGASGHSYNEQFF. CDR3 DNA: TGTGCCAGCAGCTTCTGGGGAGGGGCTAGCGGACACTCCTACAATGAGCAGTTCTTC.

This sequence joins TRBV19 and TRBJ1-2, with TRBD1 as a possible D gene (5 bases). Germline assignment: CDR1 LNHDA and CDR2 SQIVND (reference sequence). This CDR3 contains 16 residues. Trimming removed 0 bases from V and 4 bases from J, with 15 bases in between. The CDR3 DNA is TGTGCCAGTAGTATAGATGTCGGCGCAGGGCTCTATGGCTACACCTTC. Its protein is CASSIDVGAGLYGYTF.

This clone has only a few counts. The chain has TRBV9 and TRBJ1-1, with D possibly matching TRBD1 (6 bases). Looked up from germline, CDR1 is SGDLS and CDR2 is YYNGEE. Trimming removed 4 bases at V and 5 bases at J, with 21 bases between. The CDR3 loop spans 16 amino acids. CDR3 amino acids: CASSPRRSRGRTEAFF. DNA for the CDR3: TGTGCCAGCAGCCCCCGTAGGTCCAGGGGAAGGACTGAAGCTTTCTTT.

The chain has TRBV25-1 and TRBJ1-5; D not certain. The CDR3 is 14 residues long. Germline V gives CDR1 MGHDK, CDR2 SYGVNS. V shed 4 bases and J shed 1 base, with 8 bases lying between them. The DNA of the CDR3 is TGTGCCAGCAGTGCGTACGGGAGCAATCAGCCCCAGCATTTT. Encoded protein: CASSAYGSNQPQHF. Supplemented by reference TRBV25-1 and TRBJ1-5, the full variable domain reads EADIYQTPRYLVIGTGKKITLECSQTMGHDKMYWYQQDPGMELHLIHYSYGVNSTEKGDLSSESTVSRIRTEHFPLTLESARPSHTSQYLCASSAYGSNQPQHFGDGTRLSIL.

The chain couples TRBV5-5 to TRBJ2-7; 8 bases agree with TRBD1. V shed 0 bases, J shed 3 bases, and the junction held 8 bases outside the gene matches. In germline, CDR1 is SGHKS, CDR2 YYEKEE (reference sequence). The CDR3 runs to 16 residues. The CDR3 sequence: CASSLGRRQGIYEQYF. For the CDR3, the DNA is TGTGCCAGCAGCTTGGGACGGAGACAGGGGATCTACGAGCAGTACTTC.

The V gene is TRBV6-5, the J gene TRBJ1-1; D possibly corresponds to TRBD1 (6 bases). The CDR3 covers 15 residues. V was shortened by 6 bases and J by 4 bases, with 18 bases between the two germline ends. CDR1 MNHEY and CDR2 SVGAGI come from the germline V gene. Written as DNA, the CDR3 is TGTGCCAGCAGCCCACAGGGAGGGAGCGGCACTGAAGCTTTCTTT. Protein: CASSPQGGSGTEAFF.

The chain carries TRBV28 and TRBJ2-3; the D is unclear. Trimming cost V 6 bases and J 4 bases, with 14 bases left between them. This CDR3 contains 14 residues. Germline V gene data show CDR1 as MDHEN and CDR2 as SYDVKM. CDR3 nucleotides: TGTGCCAGCAGCCTCCGAGGTGTATCAGATACGCAGTATTTT. It yields the protein CASSLRGVSDTQYF.

The gene calls are TRBV3-1 (or the pseudogene TRBV3-2) and TRBJ2-3, with 9 bases that match TRBD2. CDR1 and CDR2 from the germline V gene are LGHDT and YNNKEL (reference sequence). V lost 4 bases, J lost 3 bases, and 8 bases stayed unmatched. The CDR3 has 16 residues. In DNA form, the CDR3 reads TGTGCCAGCAGCCCGCAAGCGGGAGGAAGGACAGATACGCAGTATTTT. Translation gives CASSPQAGGRTDTQYF.

The chain is built from TRBV19 and TRBJ1-2, with TRBD1 matching 7 bases. Germline V gene sequence: CDR1 LNHDA, CDR2 SQIVND (reference sequence). The trim removed 4 bases at V and 4 bases at J, leaving 0 bases unmatched. This CDR3 is built from 12 residues. CDR3 sequence reads: CASSTGGYGYTF. The CDR3 DNA reads as TGTGCCAGTAGTACAGGGGGCTATGGCTACACCTTC.

This clone was seen once. CDR3 DNA sequence: TGTGCCAGCAGCCCGGGTTTTTTCTCTGAAGCTTTCTTT. This translates into CASSPGFFSEAFF. This chain connects TRBV3-1 (or the pseudogene TRBV3-2) to TRBJ1-1; D is undetermined. V was trimmed by 4 bases and J by 6 bases, leaving 12 bases between them. This CDR3 contains 13 residues. Germline V gene lookup returns CDR1 LGHDT and CDR2 YNNKEL (reference sequence).

A remark on this clone: At one boundary the junction diverges from the germline segment, which might be a read error. J is TRBJ1-5 and V is TRBV7-9, with D unclear. This CDR3 is built from 14 residues. CDR1 SEHNR and CDR2 FQNEAQ come from the germline V gene (reference sequence). The CDR3 DNA sequence: TGTGCCAGCAGCTCCAGTGGGAGCAGTCAGCCCCAGCATTTT. Translation gives CASSSSGSSQPQHF.

The chain joins TRBV5-4 to TRBJ2-7, with D uncertain. The germline CDR1 and CDR2 sequences are SGHNT and YYREEE (reference sequence). The CDR3 runs to 13 residues. V was shortened by 1 base and J by 3 bases, with 8 bases between the two germline ends. The CDR3 spells CASSLNNRYEQYF. CDR3 DNA sequence: TGTGCCAGCAGCTTGAACAATCGCTACGAGCAGTACTTC.

This chain joins TRBV19 and TRBJ2-5; 15 bases agree with TRBD2. The V segment lost 9 bases and the J segment 9 bases; nucleotides outside the gene matches: 8. The CDR3 runs 14 residues. CDR1 and CDR2 from the germline V gene are LNHDA and SQIVND (reference sequence). The CDR3 DNA reads TGTGCCAGCGGCAAAGGACTAGCGGGAGGGGCCCAGTACTTC. It translates to CASGKGLAGGAQYF. Together with reference TRBV19 and TRBJ2-5, the CDR3 gives the full variable domain: DGGITQSPKYLFRKEGQNVTLSCEQNLNHDAMYWYRQDPGQGLRLIYYSQIVNDFQKGDIAEGYSVSREKKESFPLTVTSAQKNPTAFYLCASGKGLAGGAQYFGPGTRLLVL.